A selection of T cell receptor beta chains follows, all from one sample in a study of blood T cell repertoires in COVID-19. TCRdb's table, derived via immunoSEQ multiplex PCR, lists solely in-frame clones and lacks some. Of approximately 190,000 clones detected, roughly nine tenths appear once; the ten largest clones hold under 30%. Material: PBMCs or T cells enriched from blood (not recorded which). All receptors come from a woman aged 40 to 50 in a cohort exposed to, infected with or recovered from COVID-19 (not recorded which). Both conserved end residues are part of each CDR3. Fields, in order: J gene, CDR3 length, V gene, CDR3 protein.

J gene: TRBJ1-2
CDR3 length: 14
V gene: TRBV19
CDR3 protein: CASSSQGGNYGYTF

J gene: TRBJ2-2
CDR3 length: 16
V gene: TRBV4-3
CDR3 protein: CASSQDLAGESGELFF

J gene: TRBJ1-1
CDR3 length: 16
V gene: TRBV15
CDR3 protein: CATSRGQGVGNTEAFF

J gene: TRBJ1-2
CDR3 length: 16
V gene: TRBV11-3
CDR3 protein: CASSTRGGTANYGYTF

J gene: TRBJ2-7
CDR3 length: 13
V gene: TRBV24-1
CDR3 protein: CATSAQGTYEQYF

J gene: TRBJ2-3
CDR3 length: 15
V gene: TRBV7-2
CDR3 protein: CASSSRDRGQDTQYF

J gene: TRBJ2-1
CDR3 length: 16
V gene: TRBV13
CDR3 protein: CASSLAGGRSAYEQFF

J gene: TRBJ1-2
CDR3 length: 13
V gene: TRBV9
CDR3 protein: CASTPPGGYGYTF

J gene: TRBJ1-5
CDR3 length: 12
V gene: TRBV12-3/TRBV12-4
CDR3 protein: CASMQVGQPQHF

J gene: TRBJ2-2
CDR3 length: 15
V gene: TRBV6-5
CDR3 protein: CASSPKDSNTGELFF

J gene: TRBJ2-7
CDR3 length: 16
V gene: TRBV9
CDR3 protein: CASSLAGGPNSYEQYF

J gene: TRBJ1-5
CDR3 length: 17
V gene: TRBV19
CDR3 protein: CASSITPGGGSNQPQHF

J gene: TRBJ2-5
CDR3 length: 14
V gene: TRBV27
CDR3 protein: CASSSAGWGETQYF

J gene: TRBJ2-7
CDR3 length: 16
V gene: TRBV13
CDR3 protein: CASSLRPGPSSYEQYF

J gene: TRBJ1-1
CDR3 length: 17
V gene: TRBV9
CDR3 protein: CASSPVPGLPKGTEAFF

J gene: TRBJ1-5
CDR3 length: 15
V gene: TRBV19
CDR3 protein: CASTRDRGEGQPQHF

J gene: TRBJ2-2
CDR3 length: 15
V gene: TRBV2
CDR3 protein: CASRESGSVAGELFF

J gene: TRBJ1-1
CDR3 length: 13
V gene: TRBV27
CDR3 protein: CASSLTGNTEAFF

J gene: TRBJ2-1
CDR3 length: 13
V gene: TRBV7-2
CDR3 protein: CASSFGVEDEQFF

J gene: TRBJ1-5
CDR3 length: 16
V gene: TRBV4-1
CDR3 protein: CASSQPGQGANQPQHF

J gene: TRBJ2-7
CDR3 length: 16
V gene: TRBV27
CDR3 protein: CASSLSGQGGSYEQYF

J gene: TRBJ2-5
CDR3 length: 14
V gene: TRBV27
CDR3 protein: CASRLAGGQETQYF

J gene: TRBJ2-5
CDR3 length: 14
V gene: TRBV24-1
CDR3 protein: CATSARGQGETQYF

J gene: TRBJ2-2
CDR3 length: 19
V gene: TRBV10-2
CDR3 protein: CASRPGTGAGGPVTGELFF

J gene: TRBJ1-6
CDR3 length: 17
V gene: TRBV3-1/TRBV3-2
CDR3 protein: CASSHRPDSSYNSPLHF

J gene: TRBJ2-1
CDR3 length: 15
V gene: TRBV4-1
CDR3 protein: CASSLGGQGYNEQFF

J gene: TRBJ2-1
CDR3 length: 16
V gene: TRBV24-1
CDR3 protein: CATTGPLAGGQNEQFF

J gene: TRBJ2-5
CDR3 length: 11
V gene: TRBV20-1
CDR3 protein: CSALPEETQYF

J gene: TRBJ2-1
CDR3 length: 16
V gene: TRBV4-1
CDR3 protein: CASSQAVAGIYNEQFF

J gene: TRBJ2-1
CDR3 length: 15
V gene: TRBV27
CDR3 protein: CASSPSAGGYNEQFF

J gene: TRBJ2-1
CDR3 length: 15
V gene: TRBV11-3
CDR3 protein: CASSPYRSSYNEQFF

J gene: TRBJ1-2
CDR3 length: 16
V gene: TRBV27
CDR3 protein: CASSPSGQGSYYGYTF

J gene: TRBJ1-3
CDR3 length: 12
V gene: TRBV7-9
CDR3 protein: CASSQGVNTIYF

J gene: TRBJ2-3
CDR3 length: 13
V gene: TRBV12-3/TRBV12-4
CDR3 protein: CASSTVGTDTQYF

J gene: TRBJ2-7
CDR3 length: 15
V gene: TRBV4-3
CDR3 protein: CASSQGGAGRREQYF

J gene: TRBJ1-5
CDR3 length: 12
V gene: TRBV19
CDR3 protein: CASDSANQPQHF

J gene: TRBJ2-7
CDR3 length: 12
V gene: TRBV6-5
CDR3 protein: CASRGDFYEQYF

J gene: TRBJ2-2
CDR3 length: 15
V gene: TRBV27
CDR3 protein: CASSLMSGRTGELFF

J gene: TRBJ2-1
CDR3 length: 15
V gene: TRBV5-4
CDR3 protein: CASSPRTSGSNEQFF

J gene: TRBJ2-7
CDR3 length: 15
V gene: TRBV27
CDR3 protein: CASSLTPGNTYEQYF

J gene: TRBJ2-1
CDR3 length: 14
V gene: TRBV27
CDR3 protein: CASSLVYSLHEQFF

J gene: TRBJ1-6
CDR3 length: 16
V gene: TRBV28
CDR3 protein: CASSPGQSEAYSPLHF

J gene: TRBJ2-2
CDR3 length: 17
V gene: TRBV11-2
CDR3 protein: CASSPRTGQGFAGELFF

J gene: TRBJ1-1
CDR3 length: 14
V gene: TRBV6-5
CDR3 protein: CASRATGDIGEAFF

J gene: TRBJ2-1
CDR3 length: 20
V gene: TRBV9
CDR3 protein: CASSSPRGLAGVITYNEQFF

J gene: TRBJ1-2
CDR3 length: 19
V gene: TRBV5-1
CDR3 protein: CASSLAFLQGSSPKGGYTF

J gene: TRBJ2-2
CDR3 length: 16
V gene: TRBV7-2
CDR3 protein: CASSPRGIGNTGELFF

J gene: TRBJ2-1
CDR3 length: 14
V gene: TRBV9
CDR3 protein: CASSIGTSDNEQFF